The 2 T cell receptor beta chains given below trace back to one sample, sequenced in a study of blood T cell repertoires in COVID-19. Sequencing used immunoSEQ multiplex PCR; TCRdb keeps in-frame clones, though not all of them. Of around 250,000 clones listed, about 87% are singletons. Material for sequencing was PBMCs or T cells enriched from blood (not recorded which). The receptors originated from a woman between 50 and 59 years old who had recovered from COVID-19.

This clone appeared once. The chain joins TRBV6-5 to TRBJ1-4; 10 nucleotides match TRBD1. The CDR3 contains 14 residues. CDR1 is MNHEY, CDR2 SVGAGI, per germline. J lost 8 bases, V lost 5 bases, and 5 bases had no gene match. The CDR3 coding sequence is TGTGCCAGCAGTAGACAGGGGGCTTGGGAAAAACTGTTTTTT. Its protein product is CASSRQGAWEKLFF.

The V gene is TRBV28, the J gene TRBJ1-2, with a possible D match to TRBD1 (6 bases). Germline V gene sequence: CDR1 MDHEN, CDR2 SYDVKM. This CDR3 has 13 residues. With 5 bases removed from V and 4 bases from J, the gap between germline ends came to 11 bases. In nucleotides, the CDR3 is TGTGCCAGCAGTCCAACACAGGGCTATGGCTACACCTTC. The encoded protein is CASSPTQGYGYTF.